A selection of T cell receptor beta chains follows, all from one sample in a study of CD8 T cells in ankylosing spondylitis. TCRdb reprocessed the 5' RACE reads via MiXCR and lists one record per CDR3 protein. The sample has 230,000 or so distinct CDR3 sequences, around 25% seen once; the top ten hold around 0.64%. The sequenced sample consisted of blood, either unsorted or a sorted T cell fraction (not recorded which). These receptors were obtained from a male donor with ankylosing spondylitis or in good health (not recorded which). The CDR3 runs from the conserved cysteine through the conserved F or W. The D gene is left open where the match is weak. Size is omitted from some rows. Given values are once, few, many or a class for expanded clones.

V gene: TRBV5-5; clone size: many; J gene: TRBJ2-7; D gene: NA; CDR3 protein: CASSLRGPGDEQYF; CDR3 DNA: TGTGCCAGCAGCTTGCGGGGACCAGGGGACGAGCAGTACTTC
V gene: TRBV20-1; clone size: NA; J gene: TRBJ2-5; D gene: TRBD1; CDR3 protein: CSARADRVRETQYF; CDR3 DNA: TGCAGTGCTAGAGCTGACAGGGTTCGGGAGACCCAGTACTTC
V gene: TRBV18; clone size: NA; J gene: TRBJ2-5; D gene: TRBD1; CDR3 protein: CASSNDRGRGQETQYF; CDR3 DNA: TGTGCCAGCTCAAACGACAGGGGGCGAGGCCAAGAGACCCAGTACTTC
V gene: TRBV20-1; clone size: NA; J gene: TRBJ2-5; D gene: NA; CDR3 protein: CSARDWKEPQETQYF; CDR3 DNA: TGCAGTGCTAGAGATTGGAAGGAGCCCCAAGAGACCCAGTACTTC
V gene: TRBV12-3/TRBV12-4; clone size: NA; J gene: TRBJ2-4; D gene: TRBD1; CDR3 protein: CASRRTGAPKNIQYF; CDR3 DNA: TGTGCCAGCAGGCGAACAGGGGCGCCCAAAAACATTCAGTACTTC
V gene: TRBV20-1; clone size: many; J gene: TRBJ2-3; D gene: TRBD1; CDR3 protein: CSARGSGGDTQYF; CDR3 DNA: TGCAGTGCTAGAGGATCAGGGGGTGATACGCAGTATTTT
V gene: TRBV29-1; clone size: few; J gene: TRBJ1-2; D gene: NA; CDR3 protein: CSVETSGKYGYTF; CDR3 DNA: TGCAGCGTTGAGACCTCGGGGAAATATGGCTACACCTTC
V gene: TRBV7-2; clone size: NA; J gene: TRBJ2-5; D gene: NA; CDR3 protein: CASSSSYGVETQYF; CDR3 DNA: TGTGCCAGCAGCTCATCTTACGGGGTAGAGACCCAGTACTTC
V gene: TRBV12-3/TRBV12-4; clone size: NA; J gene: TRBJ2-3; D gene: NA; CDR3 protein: CASTGPARDTQYF; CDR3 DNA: TGTGCCAGCACAGGACCCGCGCGAGATACGCAGTATTTT
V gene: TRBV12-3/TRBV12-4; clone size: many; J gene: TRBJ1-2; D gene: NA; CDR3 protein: CASSATRVDGYTF; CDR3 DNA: TGTGCCAGCAGTGCCACGCGGGTCGATGGCTACACCTTC
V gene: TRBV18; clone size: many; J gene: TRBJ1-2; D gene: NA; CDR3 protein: CASSPPTGGYTF; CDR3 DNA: TGTGCCAGCTCACCACCGACCGGTGGCTACACCTTC
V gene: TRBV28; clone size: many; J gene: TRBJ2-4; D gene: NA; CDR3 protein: CASSSTRGNIQYF; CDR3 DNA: TGTGCCAGCAGTTCCACCCGGGGAAACATTCAGTACTTC
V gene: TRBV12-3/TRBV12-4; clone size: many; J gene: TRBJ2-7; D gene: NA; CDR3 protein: CASSEGAGGRYEQYF; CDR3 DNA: TGTGCCAGCAGCGAAGGGGCAGGAGGTCGCTACGAGCAGTACTTC
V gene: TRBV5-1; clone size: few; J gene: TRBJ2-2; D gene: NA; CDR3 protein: CASSLAWGADGELFF; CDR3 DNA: TGCGCCAGCAGCTTGGCCTGGGGCGCAGATGGGGAGCTGTTTTTT
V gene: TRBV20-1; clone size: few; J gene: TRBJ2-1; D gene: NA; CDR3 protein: CSAMGTGTGRNNEQFF; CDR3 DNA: TGCAGTGCTATGGGGACTGGGACTGGCCGAAACAATGAGCAGTTCTTC
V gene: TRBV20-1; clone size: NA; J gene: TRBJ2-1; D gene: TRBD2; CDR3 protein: CSAPPAGTSGHNEQFF; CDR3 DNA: TGCAGTGCTCCTCCAGCCGGGACTAGCGGCCACAATGAGCAGTTCTTC
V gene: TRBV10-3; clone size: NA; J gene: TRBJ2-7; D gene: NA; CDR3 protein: CAISESPPRVEQYF; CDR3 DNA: TGTGCCATCAGTGAGTCCCCCCCTCGGGTCGAGCAGTACTTC
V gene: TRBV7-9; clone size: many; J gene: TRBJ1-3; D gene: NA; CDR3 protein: CASSPLPWTGNTIYF; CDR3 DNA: TGTGCCAGCAGCCCCCTACCATGGACTGGAAACACCATATATTTT